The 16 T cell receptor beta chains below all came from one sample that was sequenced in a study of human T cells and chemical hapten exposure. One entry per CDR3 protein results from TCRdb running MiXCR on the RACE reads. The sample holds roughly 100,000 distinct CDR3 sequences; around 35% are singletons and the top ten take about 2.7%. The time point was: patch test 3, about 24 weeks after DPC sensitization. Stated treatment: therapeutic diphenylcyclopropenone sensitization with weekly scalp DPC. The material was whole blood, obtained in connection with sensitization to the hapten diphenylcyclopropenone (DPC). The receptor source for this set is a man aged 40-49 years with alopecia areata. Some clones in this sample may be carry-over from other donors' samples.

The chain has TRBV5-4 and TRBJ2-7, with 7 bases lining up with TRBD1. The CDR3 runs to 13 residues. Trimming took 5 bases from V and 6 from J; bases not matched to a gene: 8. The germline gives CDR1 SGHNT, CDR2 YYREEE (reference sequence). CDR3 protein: CASRKTGSCEQYV. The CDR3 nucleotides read TGTGCCAGCAGAAAGACAGGGAGCTGCGAGCAGTACGTC.

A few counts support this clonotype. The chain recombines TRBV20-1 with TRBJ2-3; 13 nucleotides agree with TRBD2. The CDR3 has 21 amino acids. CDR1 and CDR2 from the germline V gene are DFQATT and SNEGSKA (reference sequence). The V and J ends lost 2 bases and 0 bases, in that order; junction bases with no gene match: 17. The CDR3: CSARIPTSGRSRAYSTDTQYF. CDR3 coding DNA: TGCAGTGCTAGAATCCCGACTAGCGGGAGGTCCAGAGCTTATAGCACAGATACGCAGTATTTT.

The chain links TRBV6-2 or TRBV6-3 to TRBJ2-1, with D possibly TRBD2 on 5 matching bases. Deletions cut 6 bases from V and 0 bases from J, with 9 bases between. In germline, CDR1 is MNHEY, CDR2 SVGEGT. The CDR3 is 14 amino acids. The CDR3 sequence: CASRDSSSYNEQFF. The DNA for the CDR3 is TGTGCCAGCAGGGACTCCAGCTCCTACAATGAGCAGTTCTTC.

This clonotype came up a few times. CDR3 DNA sequence: TGCAGTGCTAGAGGGGATGGTACGCAGTATTTT. Its protein product is CSARGDGTQYF. The chain couples TRBV20-1 to TRBJ2-3; no clear D. The CDR3 loop spans 11 amino acids. Per germline, CDR1 DFQATT and CDR2 SNEGSKA (reference sequence). Trimming left V 1 base short and J 8 bases short, with 7 bases between.

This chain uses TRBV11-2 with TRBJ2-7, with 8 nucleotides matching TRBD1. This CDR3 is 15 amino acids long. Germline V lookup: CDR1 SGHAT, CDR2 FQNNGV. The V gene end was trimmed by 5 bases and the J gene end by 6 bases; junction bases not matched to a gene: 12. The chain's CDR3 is CASSTGQGLVGEQYV. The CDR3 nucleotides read TGTGCCAGCAGCACTGGACAGGGATTAGTGGGCGAGCAGTACGTC.

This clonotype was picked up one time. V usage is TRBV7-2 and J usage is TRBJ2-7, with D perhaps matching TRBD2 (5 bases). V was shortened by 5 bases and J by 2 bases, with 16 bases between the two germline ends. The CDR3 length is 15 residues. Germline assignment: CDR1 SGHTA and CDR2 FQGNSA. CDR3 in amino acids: CASSRVVAGAYEQYF. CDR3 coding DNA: TGTGCCAGCAGCCGGGTAGTGGCGGGTGCCTACGAGCAGTACTTC.

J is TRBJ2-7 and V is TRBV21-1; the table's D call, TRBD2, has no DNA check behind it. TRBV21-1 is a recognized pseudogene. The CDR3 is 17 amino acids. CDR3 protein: CASSKAKASGSYYEQYV. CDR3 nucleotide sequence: TGTGCCAGCAGCAAAGCCAAGGCTAGCGGGAGTTACTACGAGCAGTACGTC.

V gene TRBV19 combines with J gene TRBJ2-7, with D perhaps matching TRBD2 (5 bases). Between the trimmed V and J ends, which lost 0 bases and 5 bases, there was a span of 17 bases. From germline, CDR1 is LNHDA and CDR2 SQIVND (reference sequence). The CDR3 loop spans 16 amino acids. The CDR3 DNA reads TGTGCCAGTAGTATAGAGGCCCTCCCATCGGGGAACGAGCAGTACTTC. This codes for CASSIEALPSGNEQYF.

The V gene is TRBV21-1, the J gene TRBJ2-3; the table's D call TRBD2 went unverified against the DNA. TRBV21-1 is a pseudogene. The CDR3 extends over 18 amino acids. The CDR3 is CASSEGSASGWSTDTQYF. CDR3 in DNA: TGTGCCAGCAGCGAGGGGTCGGCTAGCGGATGGAGCACAGATACGCAGTATTTT.

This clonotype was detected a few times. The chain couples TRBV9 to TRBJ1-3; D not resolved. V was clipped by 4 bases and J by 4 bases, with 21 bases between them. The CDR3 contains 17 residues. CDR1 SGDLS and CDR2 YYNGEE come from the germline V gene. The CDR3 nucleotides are TGTGCCAGCAGCCCCAGAGGAACTAGGGCTGTCGGAAACACCATATATTTT. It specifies CASSPRGTRAVGNTIYF.

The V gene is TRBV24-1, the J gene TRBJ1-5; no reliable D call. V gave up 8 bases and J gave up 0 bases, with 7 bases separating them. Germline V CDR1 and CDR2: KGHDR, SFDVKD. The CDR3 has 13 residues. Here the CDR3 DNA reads TGTGCCACCAAGGCAGATAGCAATCAGCCCCAGCATTTT. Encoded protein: CATKADSNQPQHF.

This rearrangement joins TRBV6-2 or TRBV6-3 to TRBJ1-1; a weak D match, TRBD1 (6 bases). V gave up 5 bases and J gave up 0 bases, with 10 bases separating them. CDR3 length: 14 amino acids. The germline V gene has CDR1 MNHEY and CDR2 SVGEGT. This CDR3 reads CASSRDNLNTEAFF. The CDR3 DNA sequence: TGTGCCAGCAGTCGGGACAATCTGAACACTGAAGCTTTCTTT.

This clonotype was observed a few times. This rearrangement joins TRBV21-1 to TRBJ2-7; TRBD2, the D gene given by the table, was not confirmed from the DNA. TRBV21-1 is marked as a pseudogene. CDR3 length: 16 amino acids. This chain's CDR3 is CASSNQGSREAYEQYV. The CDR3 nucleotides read TGTGCCAGCAGCAATCAAGGTAGTAGGGAGGCGTATGAGCAGTACGTC.

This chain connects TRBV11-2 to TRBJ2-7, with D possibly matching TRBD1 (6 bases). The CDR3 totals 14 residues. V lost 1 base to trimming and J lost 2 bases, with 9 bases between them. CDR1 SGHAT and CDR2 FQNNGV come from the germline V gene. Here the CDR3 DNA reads TGTGCCAGCAGCTTAGGGGCAGGGGCCTACGAGCAGTACGTC. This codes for CASSLGAGAYEQYV.

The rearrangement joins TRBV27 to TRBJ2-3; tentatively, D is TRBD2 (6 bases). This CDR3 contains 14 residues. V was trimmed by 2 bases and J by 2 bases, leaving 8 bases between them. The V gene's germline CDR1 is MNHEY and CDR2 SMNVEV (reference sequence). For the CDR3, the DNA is TGTGCCAGCAGTTTAGCGGGGCCCACAGATACGCAGTATTTT. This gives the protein CASSLAGPTDTQYF.

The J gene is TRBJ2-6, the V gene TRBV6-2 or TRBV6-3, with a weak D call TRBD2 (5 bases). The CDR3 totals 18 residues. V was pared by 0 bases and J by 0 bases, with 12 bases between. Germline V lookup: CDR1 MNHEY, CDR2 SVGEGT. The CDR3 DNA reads TGTGCCAGCAGTTACTCTGACTACGGGGACTCTGGGGCCAACGTCCTGACTTTC. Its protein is CASSYSDYGDSGANVLTF.